These 14 T cell receptor beta chains originate from one sample sequenced in a study of blood T cell repertoires in COVID-19. The assay was immunoSEQ multiplex PCR, and TCRdb's table has in-frame clones only and misses some. The sample holds about 180,000 clones, 80% to 90% seen once. The sequenced sample consisted of peripheral blood. The receptors come from a man in his forties or fifties with active or convalescent COVID-19.

The J gene is TRBJ2-3, the V gene TRBV18, with D perhaps TRBD1 (5 bases). V was pared by 6 bases and J by 0 bases, with 10 bases between. The CDR3 extends over 14 amino acids. CDR1 KGHSH and CDR2 LQKENI come from the germline V gene. CDR3 sequence reads: CASSQYRSTDTQYF. The CDR3, as DNA: TGTGCCAGCTCGCAATACAGGAGCACAGATACGCAGTATTTT.

The chain links TRBV11-3 to TRBJ1-2, with D perhaps TRBD1 (5 bases). V shed 3 bases and J shed 6 bases, with 14 bases lying between them. The CDR3 is 14 amino acids. CDR1 is SGHNT, CDR2 YENEEA, per germline. The CDR3 loop reads CASSFPSRVNGYTF. The CDR3 bases are TGTGCCAGCAGCTTTCCCAGCAGGGTTAATGGCTACACCTTC.

The rearrangement links TRBV3-1 (or the pseudogene TRBV3-2) to TRBJ2-5; TRBD2 matches at 7 bases. The length of the CDR3 is 14 residues. V was pared by 7 bases and J by 1 base, with 6 bases of the junction left unmatched. Germline assignment: CDR1 LGHDT and CDR2 YNNKEL (reference sequence). CDR3 amino acids: CASKLRGVQETQYF. The CDR3 region has the DNA TGTGCCAGCAAGTTACGGGGGGTCCAAGAGACCCAGTACTTC.

This clone appeared a single time. This rearrangement joins TRBV19 to TRBJ2-1, with 8 nucleotides matching TRBD2. The germline V gene has CDR1 LNHDA and CDR2 SQIVND (reference sequence). The CDR3 runs 17 residues. The V gene end was trimmed by 6 bases and the J gene end by 0 bases; junction bases not matched to a gene: 10. For the CDR3, the DNA is TGTGCCAGTAGGGACTTAGCGGGGCGAAGCTCCTACAATGAGCAGTTCTTC. Its translation is CASRDLAGRSSYNEQFF.

The chain links TRBV28 to TRBJ1-5; 7 bases align to TRBD1. This CDR3 is 13 amino acids long. With V trimmed by 6 bases and J by 5 bases, 4 bases remained unmatched. The germline V gene has CDR1 MDHEN and CDR2 SYDVKM. The CDR3 is CASRGTDYQPQHF. As DNA, the CDR3 is TGTGCCAGCAGAGGGACAGATTATCAGCCCCAGCATTTT.

This clone was seen more than once but under ten times. The rearrangement uses TRBV14 and TRBJ1-5; a possible D gene is TRBD1 (6 bases). The CDR3 spans 17 residues. V was pared by 3 bases and J by 3 bases, with 18 bases between. From germline, CDR1 is SGHDN and CDR2 FVKESK. The chain's CDR3 is CASSQSEQGLLNQPQHF. In DNA, the CDR3 is TGTGCCAGCAGCCAGTCTGAACAGGGTCTTCTCAATCAGCCCCAGCATTTT.

The chain combines TRBV20-1 with TRBJ1-2; D might be TRBD1 (5 bases). V gave up 3 bases and J gave up 0 bases, with 11 bases separating them. CDR3 size: 14 residues. Germline V gene data show CDR1 as DFQATT and CDR2 as SNEGSKA (reference sequence). The CDR3 reads CSASPRQPNYGYTF. DNA of the CDR3: TGCAGTGCTAGTCCGAGACAGCCTAACTATGGCTACACCTTC.

CDR3 in amino acids: CASSLEGVGYGYTF. The CDR3 bases are TGTGCCAGCAGCTTAGAGGGGGTAGGGTATGGCTACACCTTC. This chain links TRBV7-9 with TRBJ1-2, with D perhaps matching TRBD1 (6 bases). V was shortened by 1 base and J by 5 bases, with 11 bases between the two germline ends. CDR1 and CDR2 (germline): SEHNR, FQNEAQ (reference sequence). The CDR3 runs 14 residues.

The genes are TRBV3-1 (or the pseudogene TRBV3-2) and TRBJ1-2; 9 bases align to TRBD1. This CDR3 is built from 15 residues. Trimming cost V 4 bases and J 5 bases; bases outside gene matches: 8. Germline loops: CDR1 LGHDT, CDR2 YNNKEL (reference sequence). The CDR3 loop reads CASSPQIGTGYGYTF. For the CDR3, the DNA is TGTGCCAGCAGCCCCCAAATTGGGACAGGGTATGGCTACACCTTC.

The V call is TRBV30, the J call TRBJ1-2; D call uncertain. The CDR3 length is 13 residues. Deletions cut 2 bases from V and 8 bases from J, with 15 bases between. Germline V gene sequence: CDR1 GTSNPN, CDR2 SVGIG (reference sequence). The CDR3 DNA sequence: TGTGCCTGGAGTCTTAACCGGGAGTTCGGCTACACCTTC. Translated: CAWSLNREFGYTF.

The V and J genes are TRBV6-6 and TRBJ2-1; 7 positions agree with TRBD1. CDR3 size: 16 residues. Per germline, CDR1 MNHNY and CDR2 SVGAGI (reference sequence). The trim removed 0 bases at V and 8 bases at J, leaving 10 bases unmatched. The CDR3 is CASSYSRNRGNDEQFF. The CDR3 DNA reads as TGTGCCAGCAGTTACTCGAGAAACAGGGGTAACGATGAGCAGTTCTTC.

The rearrangement joins TRBV5-6 to TRBJ2-3, with TRBD1 as a possible D gene (5 bases). CDR1 and CDR2 from the germline V gene are SGHDT and YYEEEE. There are 14 residues in the CDR3. The V gene lost 1 base and the J gene lost 5 bases, with 11 bases spanning the gap. The CDR3 DNA follows: TGTGCCAGCAGCTTGTTGCAGGGAAAAGATACGCAGTATTTT. Protein product: CASSLLQGKDTQYF.

This sequence joins TRBV6-5 and TRBJ1-1; D remains unclear. The CDR3 loop spans 15 amino acids. V lost 0 bases and J lost 1, with 9 bases in between. The germline gives CDR1 MNHEY, CDR2 SVGAGI. CDR3 region: CASSYSSGANTEAFF. The CDR3 region has the DNA TGTGCCAGCAGTTACTCGAGCGGAGCGAACACTGAAGCTTTCTTT.

The chain couples TRBV9 to TRBJ2-2; the match to TRBD1 covers 10 bases. This CDR3 comprises 15 residues. J was trimmed by 1 base and V by 5 bases; bases with no gene match: 2. Germline V CDR1 and CDR2: SGDLS, YYNGEE. The CDR3 DNA follows: TGTGCCAGCAGAAGGACAGGGGGGAACACCGGGGAGCTGTTTTTT. Translated, it gives CASRRTGGNTGELFF.